The clone carrying this T cell receptor (beta chain) was detected once. The entry originates in a study of blood T cell repertoires in COVID-19. Study overall: Whether acute or convalescent, the COVID-19 samples came from the United States, Italy and Spain.

Clones were read by immunoSEQ multiplex PCR, and TCRdb kept only the in-frame ones, dropping some. Seen here are hundreds of thousands of clones, 70% to 90% observed once, and the top ten hold 1.5% to 2%. Germline CDR1 reads MDHEN; CDR2 reads SYDVKM. Deletions cut 7 bases from V and 0 bases from J, with 18 bases between. CDR3 length equals 16 residues. Those who participated ranged in age from roughly 18 to 100 years and resided in about two dozen US areas. Participants' own reports of clinical history determined their cohort assignment. Cohort 3 donors counted as recovered after two negative PCRs, clearance, or resolved symptoms.

What was sequenced was PBMCs or T cells enriched from blood (not recorded which). The chain couples TRBV28 to TRBJ1-1; the D gene is possibly TRBD1 (5 bases). This sequence originates from a man between 35 and 55 years old who had recovered from COVID-19. The CDR3 coding sequence is TGTGCCAGCAACCTTTGGGGGGGACGGCTGAACACTGAAGCTTTCTTT. The encoded protein is CASNLWGGRLNTEAFF.